This T cell receptor beta chain was recorded in a study of blood T cell repertoires in COVID-19. Study at large: Samples of COVID-19 (acute and convalescent) were obtained from the United States, Italy and Spain. The analysed material was cDNA or gDNA that came from T cells, B-cell-depleted T cells, or PBMCs.

Germline V gene lookup returns CDR1 SGHDT and CDR2 YYEEEE. J gave up 4 bases and V 2 bases, and 6 bases lay outside the gene matches. This CDR3 is built from 15 residues. Authors' analysis steps: Estimates of nucleated cell counts were drawn from the amplification of reference gene primers. Profiled with immunoSEQ multiplex PCR; TCRdb holds only in-frame clones, not every one. The DNA gave D and trimming, while V, J and clone size come from that table. The data show fewer than 250,000 clones, with 85% seen just once and 5% to 7% held by the top ten. The sample comprised peripheral blood. The TCR originated in an older woman with active or convalescent COVID-19. The chain has TRBV5-6 and TRBJ2-3, with 8 bases lining up with TRBD2. The chain's CDR3 is CASSFYGGAADTQYF. In DNA, the CDR3 is TGTGCCAGCAGCTTCTACGGGGGGGCAGCAGATACGCAGTATTTT.